The clone carrying this T cell receptor beta chain occurred a few times. Its cognate antigen is unknown. The germline CDR1 and CDR2 sequences are SGHVS and FNYEAQ. Trimming took 5 bases from V and 3 from J; bases not matched to a gene: 10. The CDR3 is made up of 17 amino acids. The library gave individual cDNA molecules unique molecular identifiers. TCRdb re-called the RACE reads through MiXCR, storing one row per CDR3 protein. Of some 360,000 distinct CDR3 sequences in the sample, 4.5% to 5.5% were seen once. The record originates from a study of human T cells and chemical hapten exposure. Study in general: Donors were sensitized with 2% DPC on the upper inner arm. General study findings and limits: While controls formed fewer of them, expanded TCRs formed significantly more large CDR3 similarity clusters.

Sample time point: pre-sensitization, week 0. Treatment described: therapeutic diphenylcyclopropenone sensitization with weekly scalp DPC. The starting material, unfractionated whole blood, was used for total RNA extraction. The chain is built from TRBV7-6 and TRBJ2-1; TRBD2 agrees at 10 bases. The TCR was taken from a woman in her 50s with alopecia areata. Some clones in this sample may be carry-over from other donors' samples. The sequencing here drew on whole blood, taken in connection with sensitization to the hapten diphenylcyclopropenone (DPC). The CDR3 DNA sequence: TGTGCCAGCAGCCCCCGTCCCGGGACTAGCGACTACAATGAGCAGTTCTTC. Protein product: CASSPRPGTSDYNEQFF.